This T cell receptor beta chain was identified during a study of cytomegalovirus exposure and HLA in healthy donors. 60 Vbeta and 13 Jbeta primers were used in PCR. Sequencing was performed with immunoSEQ multiplex PCR; in TCRdb, only in-frame clones are kept and a portion is missing. The table shows 110,000 to 150,000 clones, with 80% occurring only once. The CDR3 spans 16 residues. Germline CDR1 MNHNS, CDR2 SASEGT. Trimming stripped 6 bases from V and 2 bases from J, with 19 bases between. Regarding this clone: The antigen is not known.

Study observations and caveats: Across donors, sequencing depth was assumed by presence/absence analyses to be roughly uniform. Across donors, most TCRs were seen rarely, yet some public ones were widespread.

The sequencing sample was made of PBMCs. The chain employs TRBV6-1 and TRBJ1-1, with a weak D call TRBD1 (5 bases). The source of this sequence is a female donor in good health and CMV-seronegative. In DNA, the CDR3 is TGTGCCAGCAGAGAAAGGTGGGGGGTTGATAACACTGAAGCTTTCTTT. Protein: CASRERWGVDNTEAFF.